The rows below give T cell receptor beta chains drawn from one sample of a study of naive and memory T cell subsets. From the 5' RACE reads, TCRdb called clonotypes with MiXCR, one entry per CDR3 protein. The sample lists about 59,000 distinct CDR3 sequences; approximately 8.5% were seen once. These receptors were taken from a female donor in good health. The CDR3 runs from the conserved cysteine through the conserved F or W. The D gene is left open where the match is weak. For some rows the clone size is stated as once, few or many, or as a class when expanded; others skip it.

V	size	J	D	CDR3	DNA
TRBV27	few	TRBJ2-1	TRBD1	CASSWDRGRNEQFF	TGTGCCAGCAGTTGGGACAGGGGTCGCAATGAGCAGTTCTTC
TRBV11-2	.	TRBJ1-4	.	CASSLVAGPTNEKLFF	TGTGCCAGCAGCTTAGTGGCAGGACCAACTAATGAAAAACTGTTTTTT
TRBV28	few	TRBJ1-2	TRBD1	CASSFGGQPSYGYTF	TGTGCCAGCAGTTTCGGGGGACAGCCCTCCTATGGCTACACCTTC
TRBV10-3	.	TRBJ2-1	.	CAISESGREQFF	TGTGCCATCAGTGAGTCGGGAAGGGAGCAGTTCTTC
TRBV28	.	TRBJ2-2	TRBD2	CASSEFYSGTNTGELFF	TGTGCCAGCAGCGAATTTTATAGCGGGACGAACACCGGGGAGCTGTTTTTT
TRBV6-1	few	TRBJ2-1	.	CASSVQEERNEQFF	TGTGCCAGCAGTGTGCAGGAAGAGCGCAATGAGCAGTTCTTC
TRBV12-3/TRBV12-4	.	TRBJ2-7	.	CASGTPWGQMKAYEQYF	TGTGCCAGCGGAACCCCTTGGGGTCAGATGAAAGCCTACGAGCAGTACTTC
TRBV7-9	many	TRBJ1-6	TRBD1	CASSLGQGSSYNSPLHF	TGTGCCAGCAGCTTAGGACAGGGGAGCTCCTATAATTCACCCCTCCACTTT
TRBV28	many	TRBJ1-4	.	CASSLWQGREKLFF	TGTGCCAGCAGTTTATGGCAGGGGAGGGAAAAACTGTTTTTT
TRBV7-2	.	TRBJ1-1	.	CASSQEPMNTEAFF	TGTGCCAGCAGCCAAGAGCCAATGAACACTGAAGCTTTCTTT
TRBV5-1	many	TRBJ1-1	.	CASSLGQSGTEAFF	TGCGCCAGCAGCTTAGGACAGTCCGGCACTGAAGCTTTCTTT
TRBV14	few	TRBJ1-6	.	CASSQQPVNSPLHF	TGTGCCAGCAGCCAACAGCCGGTAAATTCACCCCTCCACTTT
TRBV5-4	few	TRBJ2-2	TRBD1	CAISTGGPRNKAGELFF	TGTGCCATCTCTACAGGGGGCCCCCGCAACAAGGCCGGGGAGCTGTTTTTT
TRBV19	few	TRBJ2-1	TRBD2	CASSLISGGNNEQFF	TGTGCCAGTAGTTTAATTAGCGGGGGGAACAATGAGCAGTTCTTC
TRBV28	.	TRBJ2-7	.	CASSLRAITYEQYF	TGTGCCAGCAGTCTCAGGGCGATCACCTACGAGCAGTACTTC
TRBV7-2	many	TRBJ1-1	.	CASSHYGQGYTEAFF	TGTGCCAGCAGCCATTATGGGCAGGGGTATACTGAAGCTTTCTTT
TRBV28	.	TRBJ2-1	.	CASSLRTPTYNEQFF	TGTGCCAGCAGTTTACGGACTCCGACCTACAATGAGCAGTTCTTC
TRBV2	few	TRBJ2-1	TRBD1	CASSEGTGANEQFF	TGTGCCAGCAGTGAAGGGACAGGGGCGAATGAGCAGTTCTTC
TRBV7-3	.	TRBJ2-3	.	CASSRPGDTQYF	TGTGCCAGCAGCCGCCCCGGGGATACGCAGTATTTT
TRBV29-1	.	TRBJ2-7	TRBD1	CSVEGQGYEQYF	TGCAGCGTTGAGGGACAGGGGTACGAGCAGTACTTC
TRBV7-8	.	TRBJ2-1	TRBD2	CASSYRLAGPYNEQFF	TGTGCCAGCAGCTACCGACTAGCGGGTCCTTACAATGAGCAGTTCTTC
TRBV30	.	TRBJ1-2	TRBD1	CALSRDRSFNYGYTF	TGTGCCTTGAGCCGGGACAGGAGTTTTAACTATGGCTACACCTTC
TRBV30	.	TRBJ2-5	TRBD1	CAWSKGQQETQYF	TGTGCCTGGAGCAAGGGACAGCAAGAGACCCAGTACTTC
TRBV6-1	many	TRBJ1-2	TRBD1	CASSEVNRGNYGYTF	TGTGCCAGCAGTGAAGTTAACAGGGGAAACTATGGCTACACCTTC
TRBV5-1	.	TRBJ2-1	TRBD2	CASSWTSSEQFF	TGCGCCAGCAGCTGGACTAGCAGTGAGCAGTTCTTC
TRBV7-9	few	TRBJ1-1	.	CASSLVTGPNTEAFF	TGTGCCAGCAGCTTAGTCACAGGACCAAACACTGAAGCTTTCTTT
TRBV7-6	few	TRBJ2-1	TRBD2	CASSLDPATSGRAAEQFF	TGTGCCAGCAGCTTAGACCCTGCGACTAGCGGGAGAGCGGCTGAGCAGTTCTTC
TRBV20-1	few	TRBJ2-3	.	CSARIADTQYF	TGCAGTGCTAGAATCGCAGATACGCAGTATTTT
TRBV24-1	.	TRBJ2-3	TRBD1	CATSDQGQGLDSADTQYF	TGTGCCACCAGTGATCAGGGACAGGGCCTGGATAGTGCAGATACGCAGTATTTT